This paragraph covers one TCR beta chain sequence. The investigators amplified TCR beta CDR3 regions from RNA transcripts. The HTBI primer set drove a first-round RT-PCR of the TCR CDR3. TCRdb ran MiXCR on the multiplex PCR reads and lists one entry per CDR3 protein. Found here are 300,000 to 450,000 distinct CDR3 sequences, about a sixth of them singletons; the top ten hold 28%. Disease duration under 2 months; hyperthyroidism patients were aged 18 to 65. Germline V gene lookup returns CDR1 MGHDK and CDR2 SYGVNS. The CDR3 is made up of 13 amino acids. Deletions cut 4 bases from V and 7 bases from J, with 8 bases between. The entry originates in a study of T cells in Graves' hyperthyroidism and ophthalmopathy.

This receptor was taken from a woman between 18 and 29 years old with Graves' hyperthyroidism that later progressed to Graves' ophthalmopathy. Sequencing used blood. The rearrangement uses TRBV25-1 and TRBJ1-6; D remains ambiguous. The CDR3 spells CASSGQPNSPLHF. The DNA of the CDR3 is TGTGCCAGCAGTGGGCAGCCCAATTCACCCCTCCACTTT.